This TCR beta chain was sequenced for a study of sequential checkpoint blockade in melanoma. Turning to the study itself: Randomization was 1:1 between first-line nivolumab→ipilimumab and ipilimumab→nivolumab. Maintenance nivolumab came after either treatment sequence.

This clone was detected a few times. V was trimmed by 3 bases and J by 8 bases, leaving 11 bases between them. This CDR3 contains 13 residues. Germline CDR1 and CDR2: SEHNR and FQNEAQ (reference sequence). The treatment is: randomized to nivolumab then ipilimumab (arm A) or the reverse (arm B). DNA-damaging chemotherapy had not been given to any patient beforehand. Sorted cells were live CD3+CD8+, lacking CD19 and CD56, from PBMCs. Produced via immunoSEQ multiplex PCR; TCRdb's table is partial and in-frame only. The data contain some 30,000 clones, around nine tenths of them singletons. The V call is TRBV7-9, the J call TRBJ2-1; D is ambiguous. The sequence was obtained from a human donor with melanoma. The specimen comprised CD8+ T cells sorted from blood (inferred from file names), sampled from a patient given nivolumab and ipilimumab in sequence. Written as DNA, the CDR3 is TGTGCCAGCAGCTTGGAGACTGTCGATGAGCAGTTCTTC. This encodes CASSLETVDEQFF.